The 17 T cell receptor beta chains presented below share a single source sample, sequenced in a study of blood T cell repertoires in COVID-19. Assay: immunoSEQ multiplex PCR; the TCRdb copy retains only in-frame clones and omits some. The table has roughly 69,000 clones, about four fifths seen once. The sample taken for sequencing was peripheral blood. These receptors all stem from a human donor in a cohort sampled during active COVID-19.

This chain uses TRBV6-6 with TRBJ1-1; D is undetermined. CDR3 length: 16 amino acids. The germline V gene has CDR1 MNHNY and CDR2 SVGAGI (reference sequence). V was pared by 4 bases and J by 0 bases, with 15 bases between. DNA of the CDR3: TGTGCCAGCAGTTCGGGAGGAGCGAAAATGAACACTGAAGCTTTCTTT. Translated: CASSSGGAKMNTEAFF.

The V gene is TRBV28, the J gene TRBJ2-3, with TRBD1 as a possible D gene (6 bases). CDR3 size: 14 residues. The V and J ends lost 6 bases and 5 bases respectively, with 15 bases between them. Germline loops: CDR1 MDHEN, CDR2 SYDVKM. The CDR3 DNA is TGTGCCAGCAGAACACAGGGTCGAGGAGATACGCAGTATTTT. It specifies CASRTQGRGDTQYF.

This clone was seen only once. The V and J genes are TRBV2 and TRBJ1-4; D may be TRBD1 (6 bases). The CDR3 length is 14 residues. Germline V lookup: CDR1 SNHLY, CDR2 FYNNEI. V lost 8 bases and J lost 5, with 15 bases in between. CDR3 nucleotides: TGTGCCAGCCGAAGGGGGGGCAACAATGAAAAACTGTTTTTT. This sequence encodes CASRRGGNNEKLFF.

J is TRBJ2-7 and V is TRBV9, with 8 bases identical to TRBD1. The V segment lost 7 bases and the J segment 6 bases; nucleotides outside the gene matches: 9. Germline CDR1 and CDR2: SGDLS and YYNGEE. The CDR3 totals 13 residues. CDR3 region: CASSVTGDREQYF. CDR3 nucleotides: TGTGCCAGCTCGGTGACAGGGGACCGCGAGCAGTACTTC.

The J gene is TRBJ2-1, the V gene TRBV7-9; D may be TRBD1 (7 bases). V dropped 5 bases and J dropped 0 bases, with 11 bases sitting between them. Germline CDR1 SEHNR, CDR2 FQNEAQ (reference sequence). The CDR3 covers 15 residues. The chain's CDR3 is CASSPGGSSYNEQFF. CDR3 nucleotides: TGTGCCAGCAGCCCAGGGGGGAGCTCCTACAATGAGCAGTTCTTC.

The gene calls are TRBV14 and TRBJ2-5, with D hard to call. The CDR3 consists of 12 residues. Germline V gene lookup returns CDR1 SGHDN and CDR2 FVKESK. V shed 1 base and J shed 4 bases, with 4 bases lying between them. The CDR3 DNA is TGTGCCAGCAGCCAAGGAGGAGAGACCCAGTACTTC. This sequence encodes CASSQGGETQYF.

V usage is TRBV24-1 and J usage is TRBJ2-1, with TRBD2 matching 10 bases. V gave up 7 bases and J gave up 9 bases; unmatched junction bases: 8. This CDR3 comprises 14 residues. The germline gives CDR1 KGHDR, CDR2 SFDVKD. The CDR3 nucleotides are TGTGCCACCAGCCAGCGGGGGGGCCTAAGTGAGCAGTTCTTC. Encoded protein: CATSQRGGLSEQFF.

The chain combines TRBV7-6 with TRBJ2-7; D is unclear. V was trimmed by 1 base and J by 2 bases, leaving 9 bases between them. CDR1 is SGHVS, CDR2 FNYEAQ, per germline. This CDR3 region has 14 residues. The CDR3 DNA is TGTGCCAGCAGCTTAGGAGGCTTAACCTACGAGCAGTACTTC. Translation gives CASSLGGLTYEQYF.

J is TRBJ2-3 and V is TRBV5-1; 9 bases line up with TRBD2. Trimming removed 3 bases from V and 1 base from J; junction bases left unmatched: 3. This CDR3 has 15 residues. Germline lookup yields CDR1 SGHRS and CDR2 YFSETQ. CDR3 residues: CASSSVAGGTDTQYF. The DNA of the CDR3 is TGCGCCAGCAGCTCCGTAGCGGGGGGCACAGATACGCAGTATTTT.

This clone was counted a few times. The chain joins TRBV2 to TRBJ1-5; 7 nucleotides align to TRBD1. The junction had 5 bases not matched to a gene; V was cut back by 8 bases and J by 1 base. Per germline, CDR1 SNHLY and CDR2 FYNNEI. The length of the CDR3 is 14 residues. The chain's CDR3 is CASQGVNSNQPQHF. In DNA, the CDR3 is TGTGCCAGCCAGGGGGTAAACAGCAATCAGCCCCAGCATTTT.

The gene calls are TRBV5-4 and TRBJ1-1; 8 nucleotides agree with TRBD1. The CDR3 has 13 amino acids. Germline loops: CDR1 SGHNT, CDR2 YYREEE (reference sequence). J was trimmed by 5 bases and V by 2 bases; bases with no gene match: 2. The CDR3 DNA is TGTGCCAGCAGCTTAACAGGGGGAACTGAAGCTTTCTTT. Translating gives CASSLTGGTEAFF.

The chain is built from TRBV5-1 and TRBJ1-3; a possible D gene is TRBD1 (6 bases). This CDR3 contains 17 residues. Per the germline V gene, CDR1 is SGHRS and CDR2 is YFSETQ. Trimming stripped 4 bases from V and 0 bases from J, with 17 bases between. CDR3 DNA: TGCGCCAGCAGCGTAAACCCAGGGGCCCTCTCTGGAAACACCATATATTTT. It encodes CASSVNPGALSGNTIYF.

This clone was observed at least ten times. The genes are TRBV5-6 and TRBJ2-3; the D is unclear. CDR3 length: 13 amino acids. The V and J ends lost 2 bases and 2 bases respectively, with 6 bases between them. In germline, CDR1 is SGHDT, CDR2 YYEEEE. In DNA, the CDR3 is TGTGCCAGCAGCTTTCGGTTCACAGATACGCAGTATTTT. Amino acid sequence: CASSFRFTDTQYF. The full variable domain, its missing parts supplied by reference TRBV5-6 and TRBJ2-3, is DAGVTQSPTHLIKTRGQQVTLRCSPKSGHDTVSWYQQALGQGPQFIFQYYEEEERQRGNFPDRFSGHQFPNYSSELNVNALLLGDSALYLCASSFRFTDTQYFGPGTRLTVL.

This rearrangement joins TRBV11-2 to TRBJ2-1; TRBD2 matches 8 bases. Trimming took 2 bases from V and 7 from J; bases not matched to a gene: 16. The germline V gene encodes CDR1 SGHAT and CDR2 FQNNGV. The CDR3 has 18 residues. The CDR3 spells CASSLQIGIFERENEQFF. The CDR3 DNA reads TGTGCCAGCAGCTTACAAATCGGGATCTTCGAGCGGGAGAATGAGCAGTTCTTC.

This clone was observed at least ten times. This chain connects TRBV27 to TRBJ2-2; no clear D. The germline CDR1 and CDR2 sequences are MNHEY and SMNVEV (reference sequence). Trimming stripped 6 bases from V and 0 bases from J, with 8 bases between. The CDR3 length is 14 residues. The CDR3 sequence is CASSTSPNTGELFF. DNA of the CDR3: TGTGCCAGCAGCACCAGTCCGAACACCGGGGAGCTGTTTTTT.

The chain recombines TRBV24-1 with TRBJ2-3; 9 bases line up with TRBD1. The length of the CDR3 is 17 residues. The germline V gene has CDR1 KGHDR and CDR2 SFDVKD. J gave up 3 bases and V 4 bases, and 10 bases lay outside the gene matches. Here the CDR3 reads CATSDQDRGVGTDTQYF. In DNA, the CDR3 is TGTGCCACCAGTGACCAGGACAGGGGAGTCGGAACAGATACGCAGTATTTT.

This clone was seen a few times. The V call is TRBV2, the J call TRBJ1-4, with 8 positions matching TRBD1. J lost 4 bases, V lost 6 bases, and 7 bases had no gene match. The CDR3 consists of 15 residues. Germline values: CDR1 SNHLY, CDR2 FYNNEI. The CDR3 here is CASRQGDLGNEKLFF. The CDR3 DNA sequence: TGTGCCAGCAGACAGGGGGACCTAGGTAATGAAAAACTGTTTTTT.